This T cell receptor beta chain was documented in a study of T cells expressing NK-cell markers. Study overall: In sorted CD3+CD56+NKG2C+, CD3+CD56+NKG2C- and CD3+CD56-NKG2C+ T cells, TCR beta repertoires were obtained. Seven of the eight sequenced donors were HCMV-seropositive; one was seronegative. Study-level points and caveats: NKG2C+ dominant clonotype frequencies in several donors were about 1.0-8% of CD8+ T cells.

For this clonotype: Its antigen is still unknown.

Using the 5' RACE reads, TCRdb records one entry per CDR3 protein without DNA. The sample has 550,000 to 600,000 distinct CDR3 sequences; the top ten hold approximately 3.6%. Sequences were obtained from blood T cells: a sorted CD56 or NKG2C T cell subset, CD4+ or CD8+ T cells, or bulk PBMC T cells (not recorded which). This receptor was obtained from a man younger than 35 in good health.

CDR3 residues: CASSLGWGTKEETQYF. This chain uses TRBV7-2 with TRBJ2-5; lacking DNA, the TRBD1 call made by TCRdb goes unchecked. The germline gives CDR1 SGHTA, CDR2 FQGNSA. CDR3 length: 16 amino acids.